This TCR beta chain emerged from a study of T cells in localized non-small cell lung cancer. By frequency in the sample, this clone is medium-sized. Its antigen is unidentified. Findings and caveats of the study: Heterogeneity within the tumor remains possible, as just one region underwent sequencing. A median of about 60 of the top 100 tumor clones appeared in adjacent lung, which was paired and uninvolved.

The CDR3 runs to 14 residues. Trimming cost V 6 bases and J 5 bases, with 16 bases left between them. Germline values: CDR1 SGHNT, CDR2 YENEEA. Here immunoSEQ multiplex PCR was the method, and the copy in TCRdb shows in-frame clones only, minus some. The sample records 1,000 to 1,200 clones, roughly 36% being singletons. The genes are TRBV11-3 and TRBJ2-5, with D maybe TRBD2 (5 bases). This material consisted of lung tumor tissue, taken before any cancer treatment. The TCR was taken from a male donor at least 60 years old with stage I squamous cell lung carcinoma. CDR3 DNA sequence: TGTGCCAGCAGTACTAGGCGGGTAGGGGAGACCCAGTACTTC. The encoded protein is CASSTRRVGETQYF.